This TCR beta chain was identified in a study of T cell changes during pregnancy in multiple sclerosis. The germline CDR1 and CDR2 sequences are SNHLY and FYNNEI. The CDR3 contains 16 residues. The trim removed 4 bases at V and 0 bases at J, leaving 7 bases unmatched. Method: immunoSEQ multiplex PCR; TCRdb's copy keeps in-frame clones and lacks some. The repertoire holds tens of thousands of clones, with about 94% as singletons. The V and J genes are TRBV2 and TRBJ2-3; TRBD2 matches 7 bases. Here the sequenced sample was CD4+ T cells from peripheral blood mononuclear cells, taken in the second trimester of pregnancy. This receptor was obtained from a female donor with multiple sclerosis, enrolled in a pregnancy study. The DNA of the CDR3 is TGTGCCAGCAGTGGAGGTAGCGGGCGAAGCACAGATACGCAGTATTTT. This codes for CASSGGSGRSTDTQYF.